Sequencing of this T cell receptor (beta chain) was carried out in a study of Ad26.COV2.S vaccination and SARS-CoV-2 variants. Method: immunoSEQ multiplex PCR; TCRdb's copy keeps in-frame clones and lacks some. This table holds around 310,000 clones, about 90% found once. The treatment: 15 to 20 received Ad26.COV2.S at low or high dose, single or two shots; about 5 received placebo; per-sample allocation not given. Samples analyzed were those drawn on day 63 after the first vaccine or placebo injection. The germline CDR1 and CDR2 sequences are LNHDA and SQIVND (reference sequence). Trimming took 5 bases from V and 4 from J; bases not matched to a gene: 11. CDR3 size: 16 residues.

The source material was peripheral blood, sampled in a trial of Ad26.COV2.S vaccine versus placebo. The chain joins TRBV19 to TRBJ2-1, with 7 bases matching TRBD2. This clonotype was obtained from a person between 18 and 60 years old who received the Ad26.COV2.S COVID-19 vaccine or a placebo. DNA of the CDR3: TGTGCCAGTAGTGCCCGTCGGGCGGGGGAATACAATGAGCAGTTCTTC. Its translation: CASSARRAGEYNEQFF.